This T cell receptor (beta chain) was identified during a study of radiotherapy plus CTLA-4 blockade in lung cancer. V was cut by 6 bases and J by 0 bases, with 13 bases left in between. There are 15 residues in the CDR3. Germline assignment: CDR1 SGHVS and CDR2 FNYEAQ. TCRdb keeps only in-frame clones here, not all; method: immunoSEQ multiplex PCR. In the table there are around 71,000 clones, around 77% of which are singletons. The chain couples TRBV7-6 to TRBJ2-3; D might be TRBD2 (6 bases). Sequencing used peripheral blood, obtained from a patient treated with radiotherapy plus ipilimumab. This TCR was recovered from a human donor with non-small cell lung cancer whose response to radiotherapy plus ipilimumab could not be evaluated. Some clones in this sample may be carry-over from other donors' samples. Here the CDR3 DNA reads TGTGCCAGCAGTTATGACGGGGGAAGCACAGATACGCAGTATTTT. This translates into CASSYDGGSTDTQYF.